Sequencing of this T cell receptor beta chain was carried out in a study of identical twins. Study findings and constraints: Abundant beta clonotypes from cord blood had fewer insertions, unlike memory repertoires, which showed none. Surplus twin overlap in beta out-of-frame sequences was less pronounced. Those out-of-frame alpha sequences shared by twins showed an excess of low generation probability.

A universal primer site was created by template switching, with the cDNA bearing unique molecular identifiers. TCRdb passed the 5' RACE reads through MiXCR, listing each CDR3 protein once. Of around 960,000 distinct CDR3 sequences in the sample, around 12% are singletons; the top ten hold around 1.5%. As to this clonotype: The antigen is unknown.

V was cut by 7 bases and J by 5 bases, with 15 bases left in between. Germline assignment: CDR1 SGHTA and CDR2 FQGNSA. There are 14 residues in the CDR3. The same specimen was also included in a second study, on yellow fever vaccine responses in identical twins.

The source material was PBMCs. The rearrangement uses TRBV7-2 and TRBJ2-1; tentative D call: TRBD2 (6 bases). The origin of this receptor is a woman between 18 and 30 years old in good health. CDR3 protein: CASNPRAGHNEQFF. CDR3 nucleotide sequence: TGTGCCAGCAACCCCCGGGCGGGACACAATGAGCAGTTCTTC.